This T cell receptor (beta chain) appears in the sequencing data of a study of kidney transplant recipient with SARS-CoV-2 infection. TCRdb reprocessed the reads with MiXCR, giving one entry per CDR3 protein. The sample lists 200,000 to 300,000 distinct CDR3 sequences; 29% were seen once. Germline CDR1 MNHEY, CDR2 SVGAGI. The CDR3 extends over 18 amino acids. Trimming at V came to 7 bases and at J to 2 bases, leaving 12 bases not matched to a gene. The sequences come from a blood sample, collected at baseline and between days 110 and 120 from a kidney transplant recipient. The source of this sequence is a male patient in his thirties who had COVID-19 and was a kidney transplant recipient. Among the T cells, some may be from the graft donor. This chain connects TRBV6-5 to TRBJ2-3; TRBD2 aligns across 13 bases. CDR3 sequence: CASTSGRGLAGPTDTQYF. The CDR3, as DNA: TGTGCCAGCACCTCGGGTCGGGGACTAGCGGGACCCACAGATACGCAGTATTTT.